This T cell receptor (beta chain) was retrieved from a study of T cell responses to AZD1222 COVID-19 vaccine. General study points: Vaccine-related CD4 TCRs covered spike, predominating at 160-218 and 743-854.

In the case of this clone: Its target is unknown.

The assay was immunoSEQ multiplex PCR, and TCRdb's table has in-frame clones only and misses some. The sample consists of fewer than 150,000 clones, 85% to 95% of them appearing once. V was trimmed by 2 bases and J by 4 bases, leaving 8 bases between them. Looked up from germline, CDR1 is MDHEN and CDR2 is SYDVKM. The CDR3 is made up of 13 amino acids. The sequenced sample was peripheral blood, obtained 28 days after the second AZD1222 dose. The clonotype comes from an adult who received the AZD1222 COVID-19 vaccine. This rearrangement joins TRBV28 to TRBJ1-2; TRBD1 might be the D (5 bases). The CDR3 region has the DNA TGTGCCAGCAGTTTAGGAACAGGCTATGGCTACACCTTC. It translates to CASSLGTGYGYTF.